The T cell receptor (beta chain) described here comes from a study of shared clonotypes between healthy human individuals (dated by TCRdb to 2018 to 2020). Describing the broader study: A few men and a couple of women, aged 18 to 49 years, made up the cohort. Per donor, three plates each were used for CD4 naive and CD4 memory, two for CD8 naive, and one for CD8 memory. Blood TCR repertoires of 5 or 6 healthy adults were deeply sequenced to estimate repertoire size and the extent of clonotype sharing between individuals. Different laboratories and diverse techniques were used to prepare libraries and sequence TCR repertoires, to increase sequencing depth and limit assay-specific biases. Leukapheresis yielded between about 0.85 and 10 billion PBMCs per donor.

Points on this clone: The antigen it binds to is not known. Base quality data are lacking; no much larger clone is found one base away.

Using the deep immunoSEQ assay, multiplex PCR amplified TCR CDR3 regions from genomic DNA. Extracted genomic DNA from each cell subset was distributed evenly across all wells of several immunoSEQ 96-well plates, and each plate was treated as a replicate. Each replicate PCR for sorted subsets received 150 to 250 ng genomic DNA, equal to around 32,000 T cell genomes. The purified libraries were quantified using a Qubit 3.0 fluorometer, sized with a Bioanalyzer 2100, and then quantified again using the KAPA Library Quantification kit. Every immunoSEQ 96-well plate was sequenced on a separate single-read 150-cycle Illumina NextSeq 550 flow cell. On the study's bioinformatics: Because the immunoSEQ output held only junctional sequences and lacked quality scores, the filtering could not match the filtering applied to full-length reads. To assign V/J genes and CDR3, sequences were annotated against IMGT germline references using PyIR, a Python wrapper for IgBLAST v1.9. Reads with weak V/J assignments (E-value above 1e-6), missing CDR3, stop codons, out-of-frame junctions, or ambiguous translated residues were removed. V3J clonotypes were defined by identical inferred V gene, J gene, and CDR3 amino acid sequence. The percentage overlap between two repertoires was calculated by dividing the number of shared unique clonotypes by the size of the smaller repertoire. Repertoire richness was assessed with RTK rarefaction, the Chao1 estimator, and Recon v2.1 estimates of unobserved clonotypes. For all TCRbeta clonotypes obtained by the gDNA method from a handful of donors, generation probabilities were computed with OLGA. TCRdb provides this immuneACCESS table in a form limited to in-frame rearrangements. Some clones are lacking; in checked studies, under half of them reflect an unresolved V gene, and why the rest are absent is not known. The V and J calls and clone size were taken over from that table, and D and trimming were inferred from the DNA. Present in this sample are approximately 1.9 million clones, roughly 95% of which were seen just once. The ten largest clones add up to 1.5% to 2% of the sample.

CD8 naive samples were CD45RO-negative cells positively selected for CCR7, giving a CD45RA+CCR7+ population that excluded TemRA cells. The donors were healthy, HIV-negative adults who had no recently reported acute infections or vaccinations. Every donor was a Caucasian adult living in Nashville, Tennessee, USA. After blood collection by leukapheresis, PBMCs were isolated using Ficoll-Histopaque density gradient centrifugation and then cryopreserved in the vapor phase of liquid nitrogen. Purity and quantity of every magnetically sorted T cell population were checked by analytical flow cytometry. Each sorted fraction had its genomic DNA isolated and then quantified by UV absorbance on a Nanodrop 2000c. The CDR3 has 11 amino acids, counting the end cysteine and phenylalanine. Of all the DNA, just the CDR3 is kept, 33 bases in frame from base 1. The germline V gene supplies CDR1 SQVTM and CDR2 ANQGSEA. V and J are truncated by 7 bases and 5 bases respectively, leaving an intervening sequence of 11 bases.

Broad study findings and their caveats: Sampling was restricted to blood, and TCR repertoires in tissue are likely to differ from TCR repertoires in blood. Clonotypes shared by all four sorted-subset donors showed higher generation probabilities than non-shared clonotypes. Based on pairwise subsampling, the degree of clonotype sharing among donors was expected to be affected by sequencing depth. When four donors were compared, the shared fraction of clonotypes was about 5% for naive CD4, roughly 3.4% for naive CD8, 2.3% for memory CD4, and around 0.4% for memory CD8. Rarefaction of sorted-subset datasets indicated incomplete sequencing despite the large sequencing depth. Because the study included a small number of donors, the genetic and exposure-history diversity represented was limited. Naive subsets generally had larger estimated clonotype richness than memory subsets did.

This sequence originates from a man between 18 and 35 years old in good health. Some clones in this sample may be carry-over from other donors' samples. The rearranged segments are TRBV29-1 and TRBJ1-1; TRBD1 might be the D gene, on 6 matching bases. The sequenced sample was naive CD8+ T cells from PBMCs. Per the publication, the cell subset or site label means: CD45RA+CCR7+. The sequenced DNA is TGCAGCGCAAAAGGACAGACTGAAGCTTTCTTT. The resulting protein is CSAKGQTEAFF.